This entry describes one T cell receptor (beta chain). This sample stems from a study of blood T cell repertoires in COVID-19. The CDR3 has 14 residues. Trimming removed 2 bases from V and 7 bases from J, with 12 bases in between. Repertoires were generated with immunoSEQ multiplex PCR, while TCRdb's copy carries only in-frame clones and drops some. The sample lists 150,000 to 200,000 clones, about four fifths seen once, with under 3.5% in the top ten. The chain combines TRBV23-1 with TRBJ1-5; the D is unclear. TRBV23-1 is placed among ORFs of uncertain function. Input material: peripheral blood. This clonotype was sampled from a woman at least 80 years old with COVID-19, enrolled during active disease. This CDR3 is CASSQMSGRQPQHF. CDR3 DNA sequence: TGCGCCAGCAGTCAAATGTCCGGGAGACAGCCCCAGCATTTT.